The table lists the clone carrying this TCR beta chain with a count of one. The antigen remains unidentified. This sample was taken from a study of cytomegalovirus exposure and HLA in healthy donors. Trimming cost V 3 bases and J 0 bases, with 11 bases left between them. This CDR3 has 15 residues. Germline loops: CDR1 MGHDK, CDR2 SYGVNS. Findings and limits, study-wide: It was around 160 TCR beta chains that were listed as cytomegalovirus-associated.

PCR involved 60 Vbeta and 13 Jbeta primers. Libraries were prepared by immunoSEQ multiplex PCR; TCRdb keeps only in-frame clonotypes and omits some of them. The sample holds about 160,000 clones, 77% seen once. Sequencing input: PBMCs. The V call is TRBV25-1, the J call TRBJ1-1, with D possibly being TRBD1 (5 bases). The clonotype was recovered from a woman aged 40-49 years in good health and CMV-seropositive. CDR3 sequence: CASSDVGAVNTEAFF. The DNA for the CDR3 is TGTGCCAGCAGTGACGTAGGGGCGGTGAACACTGAAGCTTTCTTT. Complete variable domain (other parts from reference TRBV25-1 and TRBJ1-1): EADIYQTPRYLVIGTGKKITLECSQTMGHDKMYWYQQDPGMELHLIHYSYGVNSTEKGDLSSESTVSRIRTEHFPLTLESARPSHTSQYLCASSDVGAVNTEAFFGQGTRLTVV.